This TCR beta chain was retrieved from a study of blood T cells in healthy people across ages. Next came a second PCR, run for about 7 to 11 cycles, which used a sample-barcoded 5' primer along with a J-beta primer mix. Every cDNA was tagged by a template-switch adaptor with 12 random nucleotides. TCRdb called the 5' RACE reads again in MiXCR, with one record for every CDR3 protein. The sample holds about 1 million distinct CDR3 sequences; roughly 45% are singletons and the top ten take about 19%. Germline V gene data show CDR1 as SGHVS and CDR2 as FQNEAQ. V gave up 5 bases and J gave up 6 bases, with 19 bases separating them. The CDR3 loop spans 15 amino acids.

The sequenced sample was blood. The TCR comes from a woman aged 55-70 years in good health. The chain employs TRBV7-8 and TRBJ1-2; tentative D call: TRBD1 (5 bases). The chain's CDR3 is CASSPRLGGTDGYTF. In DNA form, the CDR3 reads TGTGCCAGCAGCCCGCGGTTAGGAGGGACCGATGGCTACACCTTC.